This T cell receptor (beta chain) was retrieved from a study of blood T cells in healthy people across ages. A second about 6 to 12 cycle PCR used barcoded and J-beta primers. Individual samples furnished no less than 2.5 million CDR3-containing paired-end reads apiece. Via MiXCR, TCRdb re-called the 5' RACE reads, giving one row per CDR3 protein. The sample contains fewer than 950,000 distinct CDR3 sequences, roughly 50% of which appear only once. J lost 3 bases, V lost 2 bases, and 4 bases had no gene match. Germline CDR1 MNHEY, CDR2 SVGAGI. This CDR3 has 14 amino acids. Sequencing input: blood. The rearrangement uses TRBV6-5 and TRBJ2-7, with 7 bases lining up with TRBD1. The sequence derives from an elderly man in good health. CDR3 sequence reads: CASSYARQGYEQYF. The CDR3 DNA follows: TGTGCCAGCAGTTACGCGCGACAGGGCTACGAGCAGTACTTC.